This entry is about one TCR beta chain. This sample was taken from a study of blood T cells in healthy people across ages. Background on the study: Template switching retrieved approximately one barcoded beta molecule for each two T cells.

Then a second PCR, running about 7 to 11 cycles, was carried out with a sample-barcoded 5' primer and a J-beta primer mix. Individual samples furnished no less than 2.5 million CDR3-containing paired-end reads apiece. Using its own MiXCR run on the 5' RACE reads, TCRdb lists one record per CDR3 protein. The repertoire holds roughly 1 million distinct CDR3 sequences, with roughly a quarter as singletons. V was cut by 5 bases and J by 12 bases, with 13 bases left in between. The CDR3 sequence is 12 residues long. These data were also reused for a study on T cells of mothers and their children.

The chain couples TRBV12-3 or TRBV12-4 to TRBJ1-4; D not resolved. Material: blood. The receptor was isolated from a girl aged 2 to 10 in good health. The CDR3 sequence is CASSPGLGELFF. CDR3 bases: TGTGCCAGCAGTCCCGGCCTGGGAGAACTGTTTTTT.